These 27 T cell receptor beta chains came from one sample sequenced in a study of T cell changes during pregnancy in multiple sclerosis. Clones were read by immunoSEQ multiplex PCR, and TCRdb kept only the in-frame ones, dropping some. This sample yields roughly 66,000 clones, of which about 92% are seen a single time; about 2.3% belongs to the top ten. The sequencing used peripheral blood, collected in the first trimester of pregnancy. These receptors were obtained from a female donor with multiple sclerosis, enrolled in a pregnancy study.

The CDR3: CASSTSEAGATYNEQFF. CDR3 coding DNA: TGTGCCAGCAGCACCTCCGAGGCGGGAGCTACCTACAATGAGCAGTTCTTC. The chain recombines TRBV7-8 with TRBJ2-1; 7 bases align to TRBD2. Trimming cost V 5 bases and J 2 bases; bases outside gene matches: 12. This CDR3 comprises 17 residues. Germline V CDR1 and CDR2: SGHVS, FQNEAQ. Complete variable domain (other parts from reference TRBV7-8 and TRBJ2-1): GAGVSQSPRYKVAKRGQDVALRCDPISGHVSLFWYQQALGQGPEFLTYFQNEAQLDKSGLPSDRFFAERPEGSVSTLKIQRTQQEDSAVYLCASSTSEAGATYNEQFFGPGTRLTVL.

In this sample, this clone turned up a few times. CDR3: CASSVVERWNTEAFF. CDR3 nucleotides: TGTGCCAGCAGCGTAGTGGAGAGGTGGAACACTGAAGCTTTCTTT. This chain joins TRBV9 and TRBJ1-1; no definite D call. The CDR3 covers 15 residues. With 0 bases removed from V and 1 base from J, the gap between germline ends came to 10 bases. Germline V CDR1 and CDR2: SGDLS, YYNGEE.

A single count supports this clone. The chain combines TRBV11-2 with TRBJ2-2; 11 bases fit TRBD2. The CDR3 length is 18 residues. Unmatched junction bases numbered 13, after V lost 6 bases and J lost 4 bases. Germline V gene sequence: CDR1 SGHAT, CDR2 FQNNGV. The CDR3 reads CASSYGTSGPKLTGELFF. In nucleotides, the CDR3 is TGTGCCAGCAGTTATGGGACTAGCGGACCCAAACTCACCGGGGAGCTGTTTTTT.

The V call is TRBV14, the J call TRBJ1-2; possibly TRBD1 for D (6 bases). This CDR3 is built from 13 residues. Trimming took 2 bases from V and 7 from J, leaving 11 bases between them. The V gene's germline CDR1 is SGHDN and CDR2 FVKESK. The CDR3, as DNA: TGTGCCAGCAGCCAATACAGGGTTGGTGGCTACACCTTC. This codes for CASSQYRVGGYTF.

V is TRBV7-9 and J is TRBJ2-1; 12 bases agree with TRBD2. This CDR3 is 17 amino acids long. V shed 7 bases and J 9 bases; nucleotides not matched to a gene: 16. Looked up from germline, CDR1 is SEHNR and CDR2 is FQNEAQ (reference sequence). DNA for the CDR3: TGTGCCAGCAACCCAGCCCGACTAGCGGGAGAGCGGGGTGAGCAGTTCTTC. Protein: CASNPARLAGERGEQFF. Supplemented by reference TRBV7-9 and TRBJ2-1, the full variable domain reads DTGVSQNPRHKITKRGQNVTFRCDPISEHNRLYWYRQTLGQGPEFLTYFQNEAQLEKSRLLSDRFSAERPKGSFSTLEIQRTEQGDSAMYLCASNPARLAGERGEQFFGPGTRLTVL.

This rearrangement joins TRBV6-1 to TRBJ2-1; D might be TRBD2 (5 bases). With 4 bases removed from V and 2 bases from J, the gap between germline ends came to 12 bases. This CDR3 has 15 residues. Germline CDR1 and CDR2: MNHNS and SASEGT. The CDR3 nucleotides read TGTGCCAGCAGTGCAACGGGGAGCGCCTACAATGAGCAGTTCTTC. Translating gives CASSATGSAYNEQFF.

This chain's CDR3 is CASSLWPGQETQYF. The CDR3 DNA reads as TGTGCCAGCAGCTTATGGCCAGGGCAAGAGACCCAGTACTTC. The genes are TRBV7-3 and TRBJ2-5, with D possibly TRBD1 on 5 matching bases. This CDR3 spans 14 amino acids. Trimming pared 2 bases from V and 2 bases from J, leaving 9 bases between. Germline CDR1 reads SGHTA; CDR2 reads FQGTGA.

This clone was found once. The chain recombines TRBV11-2 with TRBJ2-1; possibly TRBD2 for D (6 bases). The CDR3 runs to 16 residues. From germline, CDR1 is SGHAT and CDR2 FQNNGV. The germline V and J ends were trimmed by 5 bases and 3 bases, with 17 bases remaining between them. CDR3 nucleotides: TGTGCCAGCAGCCCTGGGGCGGGAAGGAGCTACAATGAGCAGTTCTTC. Its translation: CASSPGAGRSYNEQFF.

The V and J genes are TRBV30 and TRBJ2-2; no definite D call. This CDR3 spans 13 amino acids. With 0 bases removed from V and 1 base from J, the gap between germline ends came to 3 bases. The germline V gene has CDR1 GTSNPN and CDR2 SVGIG (reference sequence). DNA for the CDR3: TGTGCCTGGAGTGTACTGAACACCGGGGAGCTGTTTTTT. Translation gives CAWSVLNTGELFF. The full variable domain, in which reference TRBV30 and TRBJ2-2 provide the parts outside the CDR3, is SQTIHQWPATLVQPVGSPLSLECTVEGTSNPNLYWYRQAAGRGLQLLFYSVGIGQISSEVPQNLSASRPQDRQFILSSKKLLLSDSGFYLCAWSVLNTGELFFGEGSRLTVL.

The rearrangement links TRBV4-3 to TRBJ2-2, with TRBD2 as a possible D gene (5 bases). V was shortened by 0 bases and J by 1 base, with 18 bases between the two germline ends. The length of the CDR3 is 19 residues. Germline V gives CDR1 LGHNA, CDR2 YSLEER. CDR3: CASSQDTADSIENTGELFF. In DNA form, the CDR3 reads TGCGCCAGCAGCCAAGATACGGCGGACTCCATTGAGAACACCGGGGAGCTGTTTTTT.

This clone was seen ten or more times. The J gene is TRBJ1-3, the V gene TRBV7-9; 7 bases align to TRBD1. The CDR3 sequence is 15 residues long. J lost 7 bases, V lost 5 bases, and 11 bases had no gene match. Per the germline V gene, CDR1 is SEHNR and CDR2 is FQNEAQ (reference sequence). Written as DNA, the CDR3 is TGTGCCAGCAGCCCACAAGACAGGGATCGGAACACCATATATTTT. Translating it yields CASSPQDRDRNTIYF.

This chain joins TRBV6-5 and TRBJ1-2, with 9 positions matching TRBD1. Germline CDR1 and CDR2: MNHEY and SVGAGI. CDR3 size: 15 residues. The J segment lost 5 bases and the V segment lost 6 bases, leaving 10 bases of the junction unmatched. The CDR3, as DNA: TGTGCCAGCAGCCCCACCGGACAGGGGTTGTATGGCTACACCTTC. This gives the protein CASSPTGQGLYGYTF.

The chain combines TRBV12-2 with TRBJ2-7; the table assigns TRBD2, which was not confirmed against the DNA. TRBV12-2 is marked as a pseudogene. The CDR3 loop spans 17 amino acids. This CDR3 reads CASRLADPGRESYEQYF. For the CDR3, the DNA is TGTGCAAGTCGCTTAGCGGATCCAGGACGGGAGTCCTACGAGCAGTACTTC.

This chain joins TRBV6-1 and TRBJ2-7; 7 bases align to TRBD2. Germline values: CDR1 MNHNS, CDR2 SASEGT. The J segment lost 6 bases and the V segment lost 5 bases, leaving 13 bases of the junction unmatched. CDR3 size: 15 residues. The CDR3 nucleotides read TGTGCCAGCAGTCATCCTAGCGGAGGAGGGTCCGAGCAGTACTTC. This translates into CASSHPSGGGSEQYF.

This clone showed up just once. The chain couples TRBV7-3 to TRBJ2-1, with D perhaps matching TRBD1 (5 bases). Per the germline V gene, CDR1 is SGHTA and CDR2 is FQGTGA. The CDR3 length is 15 residues. V was trimmed by 3 bases and J by 3 bases, leaving 12 bases between them. This CDR3 is CASSFDLQDYNEQFF. CDR3 bases: TGTGCCAGCAGCTTCGATCTACAGGACTACAATGAGCAGTTCTTC.

CDR3 coding DNA: TGCGCCAGCAGCTTGGATGGGACAGAATATCAGCCCCAGCATTTT. Residues: CASSLDGTEYQPQHF. The chain combines TRBV5-1 with TRBJ1-5; 7 bases agree with TRBD1. Germline V gives CDR1 SGHRS, CDR2 YFSETQ. Trimming at V came to 0 bases and at J to 5 bases, leaving 5 bases not matched to a gene. CDR3 size: 15 residues.

This clone appeared once. V usage is TRBV19 and J usage is TRBJ1-1; D remains unclear. V was shortened by 5 bases and J by 1 base, with 14 bases between the two germline ends. CDR1 and CDR2 from the germline V gene are LNHDA and SQIVND (reference sequence). This CDR3 has 15 amino acids. The CDR3 sequence is CASSLGRSGNTEAFF. The CDR3 bases are TGTGCCAGTAGTTTAGGGAGGTCAGGGAACACTGAAGCTTTCTTT.

This sequence joins TRBV7-3 and TRBJ2-7; weak D call: TRBD2 (6 bases). Germline assignment: CDR1 SGHTA and CDR2 FQGTGA. V was trimmed by 3 bases and J by 0 bases, leaving 18 bases between them. This CDR3 has 17 amino acids. CDR3 nucleotides: TGTGCCAGCAGCTTGGGGGGAGGAGGCGGGGCCTCCTACGAGCAGTACTTC. Protein product: CASSLGGGGGASYEQYF.

V is TRBV2 and J is TRBJ2-7, with 11 bases that match TRBD1. V dropped 7 bases and J dropped 4; count of bases not matched to a gene: 6. The CDR3 totals 14 residues. Germline loops: CDR1 SNHLY, CDR2 FYNNEI. CDR3 nucleotides: TGTGCCAGCACCAGGGACAGGGGGGATTACGAGCAGTACTTC. Amino acids: CASTRDRGDYEQYF.

The chain has TRBV5-6 and TRBJ2-5, with D perhaps TRBD2 (7 bases). This CDR3 has 11 residues. Germline lookup yields CDR1 SGHDT and CDR2 YYEEEE. Trimming shortened V by 3 bases and J by 13 bases, and 13 bases separated the two germline ends. CDR3 nucleotide sequence: TGTGCCAGCAGCTCGGGGGGCTCCGGGTACTTC. It yields the protein CASSSGGSGYF. The variable domain in full, with the rest retrieved from reference TRBV5-6 and TRBJ2-5, is DAGVTQSPTHLIKTRGQQVTLRCSPKSGHDTVSWYQQALGQGPQFIFQYYEEEERQRGNFPDRFSGHQFPNYSSELNVNALLLGDSALYLCASSSGGSGYFGPGTRLLVL.

The chain couples TRBV13 to TRBJ2-3; TRBD2 matches 14 bases. Germline V gives CDR1 PRHDT, CDR2 FYEKMQ (reference sequence). There are 18 residues in the CDR3. The trim removed 2 bases at V and 6 bases at J, leaving 10 bases unmatched. DNA of the CDR3: TGTGCCAGCAGCTTACTAGACAGACTAGCGGGAGGGCCGGATACGCAGTATTTT. This sequence encodes CASSLLDRLAGGPDTQYF.

The chain joins TRBV7-2 to TRBJ1-2, with 12 bases aligning to TRBD1. The CDR3 length is 15 residues. V lost 5 bases to trimming and J lost 8 bases; unmatched junction nucleotides: 9. Germline loops: CDR1 SGHTA, CDR2 FQGNSA. CDR3 loop: CASSPTGQGASGYTF. The DNA of the CDR3 is TGTGCCAGCAGCCCGACGGGACAGGGGGCGTCCGGCTACACCTTC.

This sequence joins TRBV18 and TRBJ1-4, with D maybe TRBD1 (5 bases). V lost 8 bases and J 4 bases, leaving 14 bases between the germline ends. Looked up from germline, CDR1 is KGHSH and CDR2 is LQKENI. CDR3 length: 14 amino acids. CDR3 in DNA: TGTGCCAGCCGCCCCAGGGAGGTTAATGAAAAACTGTTTTTT. Its translation is CASRPREVNEKLFF. Variable domain in full (rest from reference TRBV18 and TRBJ1-4): NAGVMQNPRHLVRRRGQEARLRCSPMKGHSHVYWYRQLPEEGLKFMVYLQKENIIDESGMPKERFSAEFPKEGPSILRIQQVVRGDSAAYFCASRPREVNEKLFFGSGTQLSVL.

CDR3 bases: TGCAGCGTTGAATTCCCTAGCGCCTCCACAGATACGCAGTATTTT. This encodes CSVEFPSASTDTQYF. The chain joins TRBV29-1 to TRBJ2-3; perhaps TRBD2 as D (6 bases). The V gene's germline CDR1 is SQVTM and CDR2 ANQGSEA. The CDR3 contains 15 residues. V lost 2 bases, J lost 2 bases, and 14 bases lay in between.

The V call is TRBV18, the J call TRBJ2-3; 7 nucleotides line up with TRBD1. CDR1 is KGHSH and CDR2 is LQKENI in the germline V gene. The J segment lost 0 bases and the V segment lost 2 bases, leaving 5 bases of the junction unmatched. There are 16 residues in the CDR3. The CDR3 region is CASSPISTGSTDTQYF. CDR3 sequence (DNA): TGTGCCAGCTCACCAATCTCGACAGGGAGCACAGATACGCAGTATTTT.

The V and J genes are TRBV28 and TRBJ2-7; TRBD1 is a possible D gene (5 bases). Between the trimmed V and J ends, which lost 2 bases and 6 bases, there was a span of 20 bases. Germline V CDR1 and CDR2: MDHEN, SYDVKM. The CDR3 runs to 16 residues. The CDR3 DNA sequence: TGTGCCAGCAGTTTAGGAACCGACAGAGGATATAGCGAGCAGTACTTC. It yields the protein CASSLGTDRGYSEQYF.

V is TRBV7-3 and J is TRBJ2-1; 9 bases map to TRBD2. V shed 1 base and J 9 bases; nucleotides not matched to a gene: 4. CDR1 and CDR2 from the germline V gene are SGHTA and FQGTGA. This CDR3 comprises 14 residues. The CDR3 sequence is CASSLIAGVGEQFF. For the CDR3, the DNA is TGTGCCAGCAGCTTAATAGCGGGAGTAGGTGAGCAGTTCTTC.